The rows below give T cell receptor beta chains drawn from one sample of a study of neurological immune-mediated disorders. TCRdb reanalysed the 5' RACE reads using MiXCR and keeps one entry per CDR3 protein. This table has approximately 24,000 distinct CDR3 sequences, over 10% appearing once. The sequenced sample was PBMCs. These receptors were obtained from a woman in her 40s with HTLV-1-associated myelopathy (HAM/TSP). Each CDR3 is given with its conserved first and last residue. D genes are given only for firm matches. Size values are once, few and many counts, or a class for expanded clones, and some rows have none.

TRBV5-1	14	TRBJ2-3	many	NA	CASTLASSTDTQYF	TGCGCCAGCACCTTAGCGAGTAGCACAGATACGCAGTATTTT
TRBV2	11	TRBJ2-5	many	NA	CASRPQETQYF	TGTGCCAGCAGACCACAAGAGACCCAGTACTTC
TRBV7-9	16	TRBJ2-3	many	NA	CASSLGDSGAPDTQYF	TGTGCCAGCAGCTTAGGGGACTCAGGGGCCCCAGATACGCAGTATTTT
TRBV6-6	16	TRBJ2-1	many	TRBD2	CASSYPASGGYNEQFF	TGTGCCAGCAGTTACCCTGCTAGCGGGGGCTACAATGAGCAGTTCTTC
TRBV5-1	15	TRBJ2-7	many	NA	CASSLAGQGGNEQYF	TGCGCCAGCAGCTTGGCCGGGCAGGGAGGTAACGAGCAGTACTTC
TRBV24-1	16	TRBJ2-3	many	NA	CATSDNQGDISDTQYF	TGTGCCACCAGTGACAACCAGGGAGATATATCAGATACGCAGTATTTT
TRBV7-9	13	TRBJ1-5	many	NA	CASSFGGWQPQHF	TGTGCCAGCAGCTTCGGGGGCTGGCAGCCCCAGCATTTT
TRBV5-1	19	TRBJ2-6	many	TRBD2	CASSSSGGAFLSGANVLTF	TGCGCCAGCAGCTCTAGCGGGGGGGCTTTTCTCTCTGGGGCCAACGTCCTGACTTTC
TRBV20-1	15	TRBJ2-3	many	TRBD1	CSARDTGVGTDTQYF	TGCAGTGCTAGGGATACAGGGGTGGGTACAGATACGCAGTATTTT
TRBV24-1	18	TRBJ2-6	many	TRBD1	CATSDSGTGGSGANVLTF	TGTGCCACCAGTGATTCCGGGACAGGGGGCTCTGGGGCCAACGTCCTGACTTTC
TRBV5-1	15	TRBJ2-5	medium-sized	NA	CASSLMGQSRETQYF	TGCGCCAGCAGCTTAATGGGCCAGTCAAGAGAGACCCAGTACTTC
TRBV6-5	11	TRBJ2-5	many	NA	CASRTWETQYF	TGTGCCAGCAGGACATGGGAGACCCAGTACTTC
TRBV6-1	15	TRBJ2-3	NA	TRBD1	CSSIEATGGADTQYF	TGTTCCAGCATTGAAGCGACAGGGGGCGCAGATACGCAGTATTTT
TRBV11-2	14	TRBJ2-3	many	TRBD1	CASSGTGIADTQYF	TGTGCCAGCAGCGGGACAGGGATTGCAGATACGCAGTATTTT
TRBV21-1	16	TRBJ1-5	NA	NA	CASSPRARGSNQPQHF	TGTGCCAGCAGCCCCCGGGCACGGGGGAGCAATCAGCCCCAGCATTTT
TRBV20-1	13	TRBJ2-5	NA	NA	CSARDLKGGTQYF	TGCAGTGCTAGAGATCTGAAGGGTGGGACCCAGTACTTC
TRBV27	17	TRBJ2-3	many	TRBD2	CASSRTSGGSSTDTQYF	TGTGCCAGCAGTAGGACTAGCGGGGGGTCTAGCACAGATACGCAGTATTTT
TRBV29-1	11	TRBJ1-2	many	TRBD1	CSVGTGDGYTF	TGCAGCGTTGGAACAGGGGATGGCTACACCTTC
TRBV10-2	13	TRBJ1-5	many	NA	CASSATPNQPQHF	TGCGCCAGCAGTGCGACCCCCAATCAGCCCCAGCATTTT
TRBV12-3/TRBV12-4	14	TRBJ1-2	many	TRBD1	CASSFGGTGYGYTF	TGTGCCAGCAGTTTCGGGGGGACAGGGTATGGCTACACCTTC
TRBV5-1	13	TRBJ2-3	many	NA	CASSLSRADTQYF	TGCGCCAGCAGCTTAAGCAGGGCAGATACGCAGTATTTT
TRBV20-1	14	TRBJ2-3	many	TRBD2	CSAQTSGGPDTQYF	TGCAGTGCCCAGACTAGCGGGGGGCCAGATACGCAGTATTTT
TRBV27	16	TRBJ2-3	many	TRBD1	CASSGFSDRATDTQYF	TGTGCCAGCAGTGGATTCTCGGACAGGGCCACAGATACGCAGTATTTT
TRBV20-1	10	TRBJ2-3	NA	NA	CSASRNTQYF	TGCAGTGCTAGCAGGAATACGCAGTATTTT
TRBV5-1	16	TRBJ2-2	many	TRBD2	CASSRTSGANTGELFF	TGCGCCAGCAGCAGGACTAGCGGGGCGAACACCGGGGAGCTGTTTTTT
TRBV7-2	13	TRBJ2-3	many	NA	CASSRGRGDTQYF	TGTGCCAGCAGCCGGGGGCGTGGAGATACGCAGTATTTT
TRBV12-3/TRBV12-4	14	TRBJ1-2	many	TRBD1	CASSRTGLGYGYTF	TGTGCCAGCAGTCGGACAGGGCTAGGGTATGGCTACACCTTC
TRBV3-1	13	TRBJ2-5	once	NA	CASRTLGKVTQYF	TGTGCCAGCAGGACGCTTGGGAAAGTGACCCAGTACTTC
TRBV3-1	13	TRBJ1-2	many	NA	CASSVERPYGYTF	TGTGCCAGCAGCGTTGAGAGACCCTATGGCTACACCTTC
TRBV3-1	14	TRBJ1-4	many	NA	CASSQDHQSEKLFF	TGTGCCAGCAGCCAAGATCATCAGAGTGAAAAACTGTTTTTT
TRBV9	14	TRBJ1-1	many	NA	CASSLGGGNTEAFF	TGTGCCAGCAGCCTAGGGGGGGGGAACACTGAAGCTTTCTTT
TRBV11-2	15	TRBJ1-5	NA	NA	CASSSLPTGNQPQHF	TGTGCCAGCAGCTCCCTACCGACAGGAAATCAGCCCCAGCATTTT
TRBV5-5	16	TRBJ2-2	many	NA	CASSLTGGINTGELFF	TGTGCCAGCAGCTTAACAGGCGGCATCAACACCGGGGAGCTGTTTTTT
TRBV27	14	TRBJ1-1	NA	NA	CVRSLGGMCTEAFF	TGTGTCAGAAGTTTAGGAGGGATGTGCACTGAAGCTTTCTTT
TRBV12-3/TRBV12-4	12	TRBJ2-5	many	NA	CASSLGDTPRLF	TGTGCCAGCAGTTTAGGGGACACCCCCCGACTCTTC
TRBV12-3/TRBV12-4	20	TRBJ2-5	many	NA	CASSFRGLPGLGVKGETQYF	TGTGCCAGCAGTTTCCGCGGTTTACCGGGACTTGGGGTAAAGGGGGAGACCCAGTACTTC
TRBV12-3/TRBV12-4	15	TRBJ2-1	many	NA	CASAKGGGSYNEQFF	TGTGCCAGCGCCAAGGGGGGAGGGTCCTACAATGAGCAGTTCTTC
TRBV20-1	16	TRBJ2-5	many	TRBD2	CSAGSSSGGAGETQYF	TGCAGTGCAGGATCTTCTAGCGGGGGGGCCGGAGAGACCCAGTACTTC
TRBV6-5	13	TRBJ2-2	many	NA	CASSFRPPGELFF	TGTGCCAGCAGTTTCAGACCCCCCGGGGAGCTGTTTTTT
TRBV7-8	16	TRBJ1-1	NA	TRBD1	CVSIPWDRVVNTEAFF	TGTGTCAGCATCCCCTGGGACAGGGTCGTGAACACTGAAGCTTTCTTT
TRBV7-2	16	TRBJ2-1	many	TRBD2	CASSLRVAGAYNEQFF	TGTGCCAGCAGCCTCAGGGTAGCGGGGGCCTACAATGAGCAGTTCTTC
TRBV3-1	12	TRBJ1-1	many	NA	CASSQVNTEAFF	TGTGCCAGCAGCCAAGTCAACACTGAAGCTTTCTTT
TRBV12-3/TRBV12-4	12	TRBJ1-1	few	TRBD1	CVSSPGGSEAFF	TGTGTCAGCAGCCCAGGGGGGTCAGAAGCTTTCTTT
TRBV6-6	13	TRBJ1-5	many	TRBD1	CASSRGQGVPQHF	TGTGCCAGCAGTCGAGGACAGGGGGTGCCCCAGCATTTT
TRBV3-1	17	TRBJ1-2	many	TRBD1	CASSPRDRAPGGYGYTF	TGTGCCAGCAGCCCGCGGGACAGGGCGCCCGGGGGCTATGGCTACACCTTC
TRBV6-4	16	TRBJ1-1	many	TRBD1	CASRRIAGTANTEAFF	TGTGCCAGCAGACGGATAGCCGGGACAGCGAACACTGAAGCTTTCTTT
TRBV20-1	16	TRBJ1-3	many	TRBD1	CSARPMDRNSGNTIYF	TGCAGTGCTAGACCTATGGACAGGAACTCTGGAAACACCATATATTTT